Here is one T cell receptor (beta chain) with its context. This sample is drawn from a study of blood T cell repertoires in COVID-19. About the research overall: Both acute and convalescent COVID-19 samples were obtained from the United States, Italy and Spain.

Produced via immunoSEQ multiplex PCR; TCRdb's table is partial and in-frame only. There are 150,000 or so clones in the sample; 84% occur only once, and roughly 8.6% lies in the top ten. Study members were between about 18 and 100 years old and lived in some 22 US regions. Researchers sorted participants into cohorts using their self-reported clinical history. Cohort 3 recovered donors had two negative PCRs, clearance, or symptom resolution. CDR1 and CDR2 (germline): LNHDA, SQIVND (reference sequence). V was pared by 0 bases and J by 5 bases, with 3 bases between. CDR3 length: 12 amino acids. The chain has TRBV19 and TRBJ2-3; D not certain. The TCR originated in a woman in her forties or fifties who had recovered from COVID-19. Sequenced sample: PBMCs or T cells enriched from blood (not recorded which). CDR3 bases: TGTGCCAGTAGTATAGACCAAGATACGCAGTATTTT. As protein: CASSIDQDTQYF.